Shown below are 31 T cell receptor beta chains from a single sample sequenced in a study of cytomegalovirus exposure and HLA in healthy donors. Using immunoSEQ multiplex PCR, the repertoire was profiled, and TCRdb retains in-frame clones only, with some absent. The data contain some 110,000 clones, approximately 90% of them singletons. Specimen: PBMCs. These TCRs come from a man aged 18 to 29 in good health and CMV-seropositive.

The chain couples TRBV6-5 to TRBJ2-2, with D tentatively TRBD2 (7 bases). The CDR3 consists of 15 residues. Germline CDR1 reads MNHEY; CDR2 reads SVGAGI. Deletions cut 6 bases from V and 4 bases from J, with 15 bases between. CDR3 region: CASSSTRGGTGELFF. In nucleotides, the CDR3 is TGTGCCAGCAGCTCAACAAGGGGGGGCACCGGGGAGCTGTTTTTT.

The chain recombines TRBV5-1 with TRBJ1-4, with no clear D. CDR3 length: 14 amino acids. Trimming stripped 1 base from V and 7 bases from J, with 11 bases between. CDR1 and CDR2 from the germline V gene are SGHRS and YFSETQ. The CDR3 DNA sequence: TGCGCCAGCAGCTTGTTGACCTCAGGTGAAAAACTGTTTTTT. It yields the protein CASSLLTSGEKLFF.

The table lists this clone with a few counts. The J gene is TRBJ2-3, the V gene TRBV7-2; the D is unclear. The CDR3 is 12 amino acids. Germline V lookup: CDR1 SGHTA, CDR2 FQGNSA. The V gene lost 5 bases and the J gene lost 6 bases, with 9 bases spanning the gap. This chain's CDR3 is CASSPFPDTQYF. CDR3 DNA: TGTGCCAGCAGCCCCTTTCCGGATACGCAGTATTTT.

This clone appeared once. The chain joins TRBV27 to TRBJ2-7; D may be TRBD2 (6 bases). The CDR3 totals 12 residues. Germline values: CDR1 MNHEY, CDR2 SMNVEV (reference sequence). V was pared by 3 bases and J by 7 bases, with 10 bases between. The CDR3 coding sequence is TGTGCCAGCAGTTTGCGGGGCGGGGAGCAGTACTTC. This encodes CASSLRGGEQYF.

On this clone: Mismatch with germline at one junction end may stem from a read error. The CDR3 DNA reads TGTGCCAGCAATTTAGGTGACAGATACAATCAGCCCCAGCATTTT. Its protein product is CASNLGDRYNQPQHF. The chain is built from TRBV28 and TRBJ1-5; tentative D call: TRBD1 (5 bases). The CDR3 is 15 amino acids. Per germline, CDR1 MDHEN and CDR2 SYDVKM.

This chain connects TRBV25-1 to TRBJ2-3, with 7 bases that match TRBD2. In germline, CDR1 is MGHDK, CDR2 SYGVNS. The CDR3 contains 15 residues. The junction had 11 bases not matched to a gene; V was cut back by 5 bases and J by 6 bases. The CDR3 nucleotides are TGTGCCAGCAGTTCACGATCGGGACTACGGGATACGCAGTATTTT. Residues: CASSSRSGLRDTQYF.

In DNA form, the CDR3 reads TGTGCCAGCAGTGAAGGGGGAGGGGTGAAGCAGCGGCAGCCCCAGCATTTT. Translating it yields CASSEGGGVKQRQPQHF. V is TRBV6-1 and J is TRBJ1-5, with D perhaps TRBD1 (5 bases). V was shortened by 1 base and J by 7 bases, with 20 bases between the two germline ends. CDR3 length: 17 residues. The germline V gene has CDR1 MNHNS and CDR2 SASEGT.

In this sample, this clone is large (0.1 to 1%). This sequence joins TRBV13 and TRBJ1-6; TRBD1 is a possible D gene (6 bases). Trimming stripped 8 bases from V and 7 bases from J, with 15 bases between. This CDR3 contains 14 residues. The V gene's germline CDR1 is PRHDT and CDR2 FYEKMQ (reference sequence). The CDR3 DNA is TGTGCCAGCGGATGGGGGACAAACAATTCACCCCTCCACTTT. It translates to CASGWGTNNSPLHF.

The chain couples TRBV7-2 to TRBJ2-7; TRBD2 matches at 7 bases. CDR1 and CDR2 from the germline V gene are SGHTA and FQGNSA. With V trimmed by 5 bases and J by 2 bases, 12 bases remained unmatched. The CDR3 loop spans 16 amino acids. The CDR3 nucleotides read TGTGCCAGCAGCCCCATGGGTAGCGGGTTCACCTACGAGCAGTACTTC. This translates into CASSPMGSGFTYEQYF.

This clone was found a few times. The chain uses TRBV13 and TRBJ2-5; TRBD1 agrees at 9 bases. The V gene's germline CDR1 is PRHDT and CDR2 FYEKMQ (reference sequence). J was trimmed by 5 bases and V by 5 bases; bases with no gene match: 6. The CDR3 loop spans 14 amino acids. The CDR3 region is CASSEQGAMETQYF. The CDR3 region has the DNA TGTGCCAGCAGCGAACAGGGGGCCATGGAGACCCAGTACTTC.

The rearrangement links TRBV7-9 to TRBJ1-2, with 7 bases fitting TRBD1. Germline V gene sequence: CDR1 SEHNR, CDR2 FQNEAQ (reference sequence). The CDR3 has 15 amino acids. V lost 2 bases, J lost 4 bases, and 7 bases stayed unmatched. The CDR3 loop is CASSLNPGQLYGYTF. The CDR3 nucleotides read TGTGCCAGCAGCTTAAATCCGGGACAGCTCTATGGCTACACCTTC.

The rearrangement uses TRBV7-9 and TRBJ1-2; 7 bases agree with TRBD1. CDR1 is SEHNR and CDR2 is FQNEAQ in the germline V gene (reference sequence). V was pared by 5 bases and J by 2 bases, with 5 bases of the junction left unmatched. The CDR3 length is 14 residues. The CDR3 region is CASSPGTENYGYTF. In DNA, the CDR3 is TGTGCCAGCAGCCCAGGGACAGAAAACTATGGCTACACCTTC.

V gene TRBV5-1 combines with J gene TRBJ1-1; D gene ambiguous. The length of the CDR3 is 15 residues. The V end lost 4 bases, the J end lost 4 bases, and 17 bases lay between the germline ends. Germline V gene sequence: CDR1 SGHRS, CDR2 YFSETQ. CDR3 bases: TGCGCCAGCAGCCTCCCAGCGGGGTTGACCACTGAAGCTTTCTTT. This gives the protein CASSLPAGLTTEAFF.

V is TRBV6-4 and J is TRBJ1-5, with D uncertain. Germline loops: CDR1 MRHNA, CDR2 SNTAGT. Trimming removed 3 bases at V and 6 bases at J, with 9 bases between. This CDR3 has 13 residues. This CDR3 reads CASSENGGQPQHF. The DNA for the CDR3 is TGTGCCAGCAGTGAGAACGGAGGTCAGCCCCAGCATTTT.

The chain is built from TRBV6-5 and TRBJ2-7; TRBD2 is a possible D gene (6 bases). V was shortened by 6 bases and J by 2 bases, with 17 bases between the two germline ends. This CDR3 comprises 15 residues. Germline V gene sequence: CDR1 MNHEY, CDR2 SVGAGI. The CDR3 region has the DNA TGTGCCAGCAGCCACGATGGGGGGAGACCCTACGAGCAGTACTTC. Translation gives CASSHDGGRPYEQYF.

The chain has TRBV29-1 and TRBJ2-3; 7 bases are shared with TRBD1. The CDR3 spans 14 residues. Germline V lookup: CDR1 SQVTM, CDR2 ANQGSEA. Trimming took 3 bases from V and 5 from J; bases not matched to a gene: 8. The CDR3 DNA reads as TGCAGCGTTGATGGGGGAAGGGGGCTAGATACGCAGTATTTT. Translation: CSVDGGRGLDTQYF.

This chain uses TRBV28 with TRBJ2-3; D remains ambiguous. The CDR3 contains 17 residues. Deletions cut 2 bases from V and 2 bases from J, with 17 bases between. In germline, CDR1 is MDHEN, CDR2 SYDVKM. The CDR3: CASSLVPRSFYTDTQYF. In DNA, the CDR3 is TGTGCCAGCAGTTTAGTCCCGCGGTCCTTCTACACAGATACGCAGTATTTT. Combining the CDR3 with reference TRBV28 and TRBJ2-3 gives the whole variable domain DVKVTQSSRYLVKRTGEKVFLECVQDMDHENMFWYRQDPGLGLRLIYFSYDVKMKEKGDIPEGYSVSREKKERFSLILESASTNQTSMYLCASSLVPRSFYTDTQYFGPGTRLTVL.

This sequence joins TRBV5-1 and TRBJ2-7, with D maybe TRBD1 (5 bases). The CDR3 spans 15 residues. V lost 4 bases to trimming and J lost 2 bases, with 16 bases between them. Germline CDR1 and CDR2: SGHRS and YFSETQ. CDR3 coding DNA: TGCGCCAGCAGCCCTTTGCAGGCAGGGACCTACGAGCAGTACTTC. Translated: CASSPLQAGTYEQYF. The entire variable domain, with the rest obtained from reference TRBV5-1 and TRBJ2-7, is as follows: KAGVTQTPRYLIKTRGQQVTLSCSPISGHRSVSWYQQTPGQGLQFLFEYFSETQRNKGNFPGRFSGRQFSNSRSEMNVSTLELGDSALYLCASSPLQAGTYEQYFGPGTRLTVT.

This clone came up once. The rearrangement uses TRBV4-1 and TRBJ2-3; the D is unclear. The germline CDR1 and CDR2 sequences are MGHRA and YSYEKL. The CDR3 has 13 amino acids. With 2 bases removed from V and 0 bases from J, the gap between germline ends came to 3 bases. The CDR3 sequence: CASSQTSTDTQYF. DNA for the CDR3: TGCGCCAGCAGCCAAACTAGCACAGATACGCAGTATTTT.

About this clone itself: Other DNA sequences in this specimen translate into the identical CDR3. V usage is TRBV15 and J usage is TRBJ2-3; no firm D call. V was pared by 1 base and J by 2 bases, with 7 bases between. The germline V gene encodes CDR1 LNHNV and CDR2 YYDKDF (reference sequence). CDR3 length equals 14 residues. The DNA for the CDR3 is TGTGCCACCAGCAGAGGTAGCCCCACAGATACGCAGTATTTT. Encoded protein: CATSRGSPTDTQYF.

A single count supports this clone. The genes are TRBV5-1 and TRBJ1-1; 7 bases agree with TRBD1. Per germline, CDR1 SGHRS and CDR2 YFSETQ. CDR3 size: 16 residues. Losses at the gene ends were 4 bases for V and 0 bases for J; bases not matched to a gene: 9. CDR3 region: CASSLTGTPMNTEAFF. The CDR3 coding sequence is TGCGCCAGCAGCCTGACAGGGACCCCCATGAACACTGAAGCTTTCTTT.

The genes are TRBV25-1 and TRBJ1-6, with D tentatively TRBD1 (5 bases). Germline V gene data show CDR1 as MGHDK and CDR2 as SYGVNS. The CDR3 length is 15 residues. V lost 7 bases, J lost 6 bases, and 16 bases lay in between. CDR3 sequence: CASTPKGIPNSPLHF. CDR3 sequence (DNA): TGTGCCAGCACTCCCAAGGGGATACCTAATTCACCCCTCCACTTT.

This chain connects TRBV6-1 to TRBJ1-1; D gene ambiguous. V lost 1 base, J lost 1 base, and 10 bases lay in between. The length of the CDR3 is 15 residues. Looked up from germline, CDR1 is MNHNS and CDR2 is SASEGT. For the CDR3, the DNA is TGTGCCAGCAGTGAAGTCTACGGAGAGAACACTGAAGCTTTCTTT. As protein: CASSEVYGENTEAFF.

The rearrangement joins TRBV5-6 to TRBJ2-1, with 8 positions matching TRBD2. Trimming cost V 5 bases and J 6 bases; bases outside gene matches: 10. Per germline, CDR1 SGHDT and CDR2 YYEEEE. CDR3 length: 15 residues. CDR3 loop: CASSHERGIGNEQFF. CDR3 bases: TGTGCCAGCAGTCACGAGCGGGGGATCGGCAATGAGCAGTTCTTC.

The CDR3 region has the DNA TGTGCCAGCAGCTTACTAGCGGGGGACCACAATGAGCAGTTCTTC. Translating it yields CASSLLAGDHNEQFF. The chain employs TRBV5-4 and TRBJ2-1; 11 positions match TRBD2. V trimming: 2 bases; J trimming: 5 bases; junction bases outside the gene matches: 3. This CDR3 has 15 amino acids. The germline CDR1 and CDR2 sequences are SGHNT and YYREEE (reference sequence).

CDR3 bases: TGTGCCAGTAGTGTCGGGACAGGGTTGCGGGAGCAGTACTTC. It codes for CASSVGTGLREQYF. The chain links TRBV19 to TRBJ2-7; 9 nucleotides line up with TRBD1. In germline, CDR1 is LNHDA, CDR2 SQIVND (reference sequence). Trimming cost V 5 bases and J 7 bases; bases outside gene matches: 9. The CDR3 runs 14 residues.

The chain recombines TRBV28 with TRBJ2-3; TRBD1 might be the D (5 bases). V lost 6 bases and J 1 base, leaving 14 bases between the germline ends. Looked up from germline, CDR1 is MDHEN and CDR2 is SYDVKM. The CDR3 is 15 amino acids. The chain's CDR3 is CASRSAGLGTDTQYF. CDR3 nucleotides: TGTGCCAGCAGGTCAGCAGGGCTGGGCACAGATACGCAGTATTTT.

CDR3 bases: TGTGCCATCAGGACCCTCGACAGGTCTGAAGCTTTCTTT. As protein: CAIRTLDRSEAFF. This chain links TRBV10-3 with TRBJ1-1, with D possibly matching TRBD1 (6 bases). The CDR3 sequence is 13 residues long. The V end lost 6 bases, the J end lost 6 bases, and 14 bases lay between the germline ends. Germline loops: CDR1 ENHRY, CDR2 SYGVKD.

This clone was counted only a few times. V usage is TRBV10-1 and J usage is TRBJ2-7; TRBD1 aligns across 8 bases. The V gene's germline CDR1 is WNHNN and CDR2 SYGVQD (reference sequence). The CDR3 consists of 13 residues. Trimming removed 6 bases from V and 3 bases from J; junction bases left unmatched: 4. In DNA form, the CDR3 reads TGCGCCAGCAGCGAGGACAGGGTCTACGAGCAGTACTTC. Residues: CASSEDRVYEQYF.

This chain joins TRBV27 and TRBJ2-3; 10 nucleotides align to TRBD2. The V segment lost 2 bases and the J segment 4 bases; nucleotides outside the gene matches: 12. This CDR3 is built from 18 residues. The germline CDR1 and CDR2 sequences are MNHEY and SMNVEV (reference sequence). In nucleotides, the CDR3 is TGTGCCAGCAGTTTAAGCCCCAATCTAGCGGGGGCTCCAGATACGCAGTATTTT. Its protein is CASSLSPNLAGAPDTQYF.

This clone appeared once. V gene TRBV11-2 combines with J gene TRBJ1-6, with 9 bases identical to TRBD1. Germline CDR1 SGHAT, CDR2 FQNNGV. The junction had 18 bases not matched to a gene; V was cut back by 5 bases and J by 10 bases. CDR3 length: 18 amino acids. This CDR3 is CASSPSPPGQGVQSPLHF. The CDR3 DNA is TGTGCCAGCAGCCCCTCACCTCCGGGACAGGGAGTCCAATCACCCCTCCACTTT.